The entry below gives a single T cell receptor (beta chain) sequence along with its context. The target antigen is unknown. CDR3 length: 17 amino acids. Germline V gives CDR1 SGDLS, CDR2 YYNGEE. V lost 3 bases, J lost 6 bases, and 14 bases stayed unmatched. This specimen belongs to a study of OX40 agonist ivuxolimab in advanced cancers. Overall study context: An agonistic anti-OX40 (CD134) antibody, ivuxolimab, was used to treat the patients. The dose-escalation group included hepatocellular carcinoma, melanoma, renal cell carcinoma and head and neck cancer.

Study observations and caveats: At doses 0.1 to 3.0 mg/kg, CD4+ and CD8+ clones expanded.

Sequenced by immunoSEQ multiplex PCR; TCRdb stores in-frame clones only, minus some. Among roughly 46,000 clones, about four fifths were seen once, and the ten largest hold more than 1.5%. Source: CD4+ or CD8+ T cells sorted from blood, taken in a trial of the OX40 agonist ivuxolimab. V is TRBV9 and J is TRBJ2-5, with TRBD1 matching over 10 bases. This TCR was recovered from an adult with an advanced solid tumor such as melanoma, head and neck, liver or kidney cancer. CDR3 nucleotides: TGTGCCAGCAGCGCCGACCCCGGGACAGGGGTCCTACAGACCCAGTACTTC. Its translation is CASSADPGTGVLQTQYF.